This TCR beta chain was documented in a study of neurological immune-mediated disorders. The V segment lost 5 bases and the J segment 6 bases; nucleotides outside the gene matches: 23. Germline V gene sequence: CDR1 SGHAT, CDR2 FQNNGV. The length of the CDR3 is 20 residues. This clonotype came up many times. TCRdb called the 5' RACE reads again in MiXCR, with one record for every CDR3 protein. This table has 15,000 to 20,000 distinct CDR3 sequences, 7.5% appearing once. V gene TRBV11-2 combines with J gene TRBJ2-3; 10 nucleotides match TRBD1. The specimen was CD8+ T cells from blood. The origin of this receptor is a woman in her thirties with HTLV-1-associated myelopathy (HAM/TSP). The chain's CDR3 is CASSPNRDRGGQFTKDTQYF. For the CDR3, the DNA is TGTGCCAGCAGCCCAAACCGGGACAGGGGAGGACAATTTACTAAGGATACGCAGTATTTT.